This T cell receptor (beta chain) was profiled in a study of cytomegalovirus exposure and HLA in healthy donors. Overall study results and limits: There was a cluster of highly shared sequence variants that was likely a sequencing artifact. Researchers reported in a later analysis that a missense DCLRE1C variant was tied to TCR beta V- and J-gene trimming.

Germline CDR1 ENHRY, CDR2 SYGVKD. CDR3 length equals 11 residues. V lost 9 bases and J 4 bases, leaving 6 bases between the germline ends. With respect to this clone: The antigen is undetermined.

With 60 Vbeta and 13 Jbeta primers, the PCR was carried out. The repertoire was sequenced with immunoSEQ multiplex PCR; TCRdb's copy has only in-frame clones and lacks some. Of around 72,000 clones listed, 65% to 80% were seen once; the top ten hold about a fifth. The TCR originated in a man aged 35-49 years in good health and CMV-seropositive. This chain links TRBV10-3 with TRBJ2-2, with unresolved D. Sequencing used PBMCs. In DNA form, the CDR3 reads TGTGCCATTTCCTCCACCGGGGAGCTGTTTTTT. Residues: CAISSTGELFF.